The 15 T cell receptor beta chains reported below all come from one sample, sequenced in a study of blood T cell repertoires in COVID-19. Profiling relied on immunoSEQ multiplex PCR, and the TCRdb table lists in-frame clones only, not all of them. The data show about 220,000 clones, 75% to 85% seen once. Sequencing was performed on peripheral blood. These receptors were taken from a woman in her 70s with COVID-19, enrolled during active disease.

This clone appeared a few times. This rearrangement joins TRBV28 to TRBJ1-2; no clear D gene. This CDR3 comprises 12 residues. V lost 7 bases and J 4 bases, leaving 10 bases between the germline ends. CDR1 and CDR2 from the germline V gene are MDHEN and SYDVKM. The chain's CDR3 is CASIREGYGYTF. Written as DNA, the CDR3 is TGTGCCAGCATCCGGGAGGGCTATGGCTACACCTTC.

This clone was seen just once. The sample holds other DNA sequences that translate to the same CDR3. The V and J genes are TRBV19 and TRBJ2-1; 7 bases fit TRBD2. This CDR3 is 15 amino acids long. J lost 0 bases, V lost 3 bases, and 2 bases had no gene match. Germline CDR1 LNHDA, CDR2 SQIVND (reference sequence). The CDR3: CASSITGGSYNEQFF. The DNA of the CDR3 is TGTGCCAGTAGTATCACGGGGGGCTCCTACAATGAGCAGTTCTTC.

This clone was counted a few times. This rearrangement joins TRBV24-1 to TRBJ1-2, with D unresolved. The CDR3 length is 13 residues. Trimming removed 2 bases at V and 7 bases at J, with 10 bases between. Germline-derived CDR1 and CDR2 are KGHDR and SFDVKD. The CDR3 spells CATSDSDEVGYTF. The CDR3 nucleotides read TGTGCCACCAGTGATTCAGATGAGGTTGGCTACACCTTC.

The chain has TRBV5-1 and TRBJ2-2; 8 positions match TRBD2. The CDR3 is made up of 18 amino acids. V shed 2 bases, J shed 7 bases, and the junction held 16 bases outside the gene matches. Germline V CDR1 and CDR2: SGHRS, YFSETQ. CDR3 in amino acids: CASSFTLAGRADSGELFF. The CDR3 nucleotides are TGCGCCAGCAGCTTCACCCTAGCCGGGAGGGCCGATAGCGGGGAGCTGTTTTTT.

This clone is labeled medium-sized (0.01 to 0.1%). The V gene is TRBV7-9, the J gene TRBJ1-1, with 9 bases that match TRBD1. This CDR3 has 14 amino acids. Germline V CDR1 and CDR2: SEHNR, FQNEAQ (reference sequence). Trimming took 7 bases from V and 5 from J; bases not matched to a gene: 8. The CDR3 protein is CASIPRDRVTEAFF. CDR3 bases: TGTGCCAGCATCCCCCGGGACAGGGTAACTGAAGCTTTCTTT.

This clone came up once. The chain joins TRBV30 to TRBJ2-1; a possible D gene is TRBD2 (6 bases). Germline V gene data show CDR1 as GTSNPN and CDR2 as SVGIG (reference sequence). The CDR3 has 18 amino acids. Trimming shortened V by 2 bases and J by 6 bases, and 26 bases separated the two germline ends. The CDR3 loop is CAWSPRWRAGPSLNEQFF. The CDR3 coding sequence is TGTGCCTGGAGTCCCCGTTGGCGAGCGGGTCCGTCCCTCAATGAGCAGTTCTTC. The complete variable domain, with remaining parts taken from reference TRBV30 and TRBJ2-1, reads SQTIHQWPATLVQPVGSPLSLECTVEGTSNPNLYWYRQAAGRGLQLLFYSVGIGQISSEVPQNLSASRPQDRQFILSSKKLLLSDSGFYLCAWSPRWRAGPSLNEQFFGPGTRLTVL.

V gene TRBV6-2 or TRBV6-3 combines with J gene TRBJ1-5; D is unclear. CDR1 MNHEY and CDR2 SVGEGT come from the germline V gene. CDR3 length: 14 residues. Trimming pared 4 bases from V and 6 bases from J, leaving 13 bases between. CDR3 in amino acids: CASSSPGETQPQHF. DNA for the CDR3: TGTGCCAGCAGTTCCCCCGGTGAAACTCAGCCCCAGCATTTT.

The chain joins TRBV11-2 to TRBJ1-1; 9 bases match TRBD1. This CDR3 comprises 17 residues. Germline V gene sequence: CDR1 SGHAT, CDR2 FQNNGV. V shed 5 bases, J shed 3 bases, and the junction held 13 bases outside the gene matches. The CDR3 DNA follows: TGTGCCAGCAGCCGGATACGCGGGACAGGGTGGGACACTGAAGCTTTCTTT. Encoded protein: CASSRIRGTGWDTEAFF.

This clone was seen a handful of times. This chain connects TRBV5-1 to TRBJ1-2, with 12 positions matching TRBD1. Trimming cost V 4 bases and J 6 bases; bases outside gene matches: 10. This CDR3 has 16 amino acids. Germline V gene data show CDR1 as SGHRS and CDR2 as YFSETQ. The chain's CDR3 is CASSPSGTGGAHGYTF. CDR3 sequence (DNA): TGCGCCAGCAGCCCCTCCGGGACAGGGGGCGCTCATGGCTACACCTTC. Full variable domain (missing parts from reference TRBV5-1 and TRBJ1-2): KAGVTQTPRYLIKTRGQQVTLSCSPISGHRSVSWYQQTPGQGLQFLFEYFSETQRNKGNFPGRFSGRQFSNSRSEMNVSTLELGDSALYLCASSPSGTGGAHGYTFGSGTRLTVV.

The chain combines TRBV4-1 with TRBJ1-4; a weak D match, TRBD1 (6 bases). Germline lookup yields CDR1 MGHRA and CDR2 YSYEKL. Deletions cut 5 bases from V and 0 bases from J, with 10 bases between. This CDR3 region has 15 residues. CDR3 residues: CASSFGTTTNEKLFF. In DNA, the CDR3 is TGCGCCAGCAGCTTTGGGACAACAACTAATGAAAAACTGTTTTTT.

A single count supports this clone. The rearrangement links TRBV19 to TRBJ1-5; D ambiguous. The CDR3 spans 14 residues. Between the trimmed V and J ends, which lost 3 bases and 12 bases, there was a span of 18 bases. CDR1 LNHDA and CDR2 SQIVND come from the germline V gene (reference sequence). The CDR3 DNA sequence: TGTGCCAGTAGTATTGACCCCCCCGTATCGGGCCAGCATTTT. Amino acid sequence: CASSIDPPVSGQHF. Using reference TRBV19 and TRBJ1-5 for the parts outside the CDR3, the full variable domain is DGGITQSPKYLFRKEGQNVTLSCEQNLNHDAMYWYRQDPGQGLRLIYYSQIVNDFQKGDIAEGYSVSREKKESFPLTVTSAQKNPTAFYLCASSIDPPVSGQHFGDGTRLSIL.

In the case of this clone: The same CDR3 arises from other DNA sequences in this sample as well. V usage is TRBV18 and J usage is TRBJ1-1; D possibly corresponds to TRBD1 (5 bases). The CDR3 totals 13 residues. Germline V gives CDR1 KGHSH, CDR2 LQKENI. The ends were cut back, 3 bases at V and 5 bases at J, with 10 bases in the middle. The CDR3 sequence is CASSPRGRTEAFF. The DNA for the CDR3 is TGTGCCAGCTCACCTAGGGGCCGGACTGAAGCTTTCTTT.

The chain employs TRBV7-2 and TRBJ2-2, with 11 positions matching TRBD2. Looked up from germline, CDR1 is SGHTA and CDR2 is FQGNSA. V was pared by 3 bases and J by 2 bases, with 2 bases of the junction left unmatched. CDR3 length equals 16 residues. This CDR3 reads CASSFGTSGNTGELFF. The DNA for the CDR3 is TGTGCCAGCAGCTTCGGGACTAGCGGAAACACCGGGGAGCTGTTTTTT.

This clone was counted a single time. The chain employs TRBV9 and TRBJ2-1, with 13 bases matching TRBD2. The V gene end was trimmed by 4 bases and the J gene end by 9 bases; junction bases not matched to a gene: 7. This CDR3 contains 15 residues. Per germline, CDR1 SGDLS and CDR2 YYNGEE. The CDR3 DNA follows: TGTGCCAGCAGCACCGCGAGGACTAGCGGGAGTGAGCAGTTCTTC. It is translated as CASSTARTSGSEQFF. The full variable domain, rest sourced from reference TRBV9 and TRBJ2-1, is DSGVTQTPKHLITATGQRVTLRCSPRSGDLSVYWYQQSLDQGLQFLIQYYNGEERAKGNILERFSAQQFPDLHSELNLSSLELGDSALYFCASSTARTSGSEQFFGPGTRLTVL.

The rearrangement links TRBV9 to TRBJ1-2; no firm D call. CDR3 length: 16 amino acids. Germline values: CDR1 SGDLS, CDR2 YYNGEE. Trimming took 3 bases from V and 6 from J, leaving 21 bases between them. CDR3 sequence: CASSEGIGRGADGYTF. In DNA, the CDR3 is TGTGCCAGCAGCGAGGGTATCGGCCGGGGAGCTGATGGCTACACCTTC.